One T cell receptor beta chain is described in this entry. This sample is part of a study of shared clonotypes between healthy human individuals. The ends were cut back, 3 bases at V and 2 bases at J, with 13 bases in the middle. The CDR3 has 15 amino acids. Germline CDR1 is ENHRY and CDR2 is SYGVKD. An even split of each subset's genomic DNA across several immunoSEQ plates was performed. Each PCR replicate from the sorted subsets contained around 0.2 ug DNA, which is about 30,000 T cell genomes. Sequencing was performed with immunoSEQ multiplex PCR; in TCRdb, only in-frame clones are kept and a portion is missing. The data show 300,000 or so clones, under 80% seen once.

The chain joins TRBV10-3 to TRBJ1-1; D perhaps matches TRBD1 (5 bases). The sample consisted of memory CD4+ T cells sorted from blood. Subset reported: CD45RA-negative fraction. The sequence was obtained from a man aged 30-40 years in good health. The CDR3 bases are TGTGCCATCAGTGAAAGGGGACCGGATAACACTGAAGCTTTCTTT. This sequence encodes CAISERGPDNTEAFF.